Here is one TCR beta chain with its context. Its target is unknown. Clones were read by immunoSEQ multiplex PCR, and TCRdb kept only the in-frame ones, dropping some. The sample carries around 10,000 clones, 60% to 65% recorded once. These data are taken from a study of neoadjuvant anti-PD-1 for oral cavity cancer. General study points: Pretreatment Treg/Th17 ratio correlated inversely with post-treatment tumor clonality.

Time point indicated: after neoadjuvant nivolumab, at surgical resection. Stage II-IVA oral cavity squamous cell carcinoma was new and untreated by systemic or radiation therapy. Cohort: HPV-negative, locally advanced oral cavity squamous cell carcinoma patients. Sequencing used tumor tissue, obtained after nivolumab (anti-PD-1) treatment. This receptor was obtained from a person aged 40 to 85 with oral cavity squamous cell carcinoma.

CDR3 sequence reads: CASSGTSGGASTQYF. In DNA, the CDR3 is TGTGCCAGCAGCGGGACTAGCGGGGGGGCAAGTACGCAGTATTTT. The genes are TRBV5-6 and TRBJ2-3; 16 positions agree with TRBD2. Germline assignment: CDR1 SGHDT and CDR2 YYEEEE. There are 15 residues in the CDR3. V was pared by 4 bases and J by 8 bases, with 4 bases of the junction left unmatched.